These 26 T cell receptor beta chains came from one sample sequenced in a study of blood T cell repertoires in COVID-19. Here immunoSEQ multiplex PCR was the method, and the copy in TCRdb shows in-frame clones only, minus some. This table has fewer than 75,000 clones, nearly 90% appearing once. The material sequenced was peripheral blood. The receptors were sampled from a man between 65 and 79 years old with acute or convalescent COVID-19.

This chain connects TRBV27 to TRBJ1-6; 7 positions agree with TRBD1. V lost 6 bases to trimming and J lost 5 bases; unmatched junction nucleotides: 10. Germline V gene lookup returns CDR1 MNHEY and CDR2 SMNVEV (reference sequence). The CDR3 runs 16 residues. The CDR3, as DNA: TGTGCCAGCAGGATAAGAGGGGGCAACGATAATTCACCCCTCCACTTT. It codes for CASRIRGGNDNSPLHF.

The V gene is TRBV14, the J gene TRBJ2-1, with D possibly being TRBD2 (6 bases). Per the germline V gene, CDR1 is SGHDN and CDR2 is FVKESK. There are 17 residues in the CDR3. V lost 3 bases and J 3 bases, leaving 18 bases between the germline ends. The CDR3 loop is CASSHDGGVGFYNEQFF. As DNA, the CDR3 is TGTGCCAGCAGCCATGACGGCGGGGTTGGGTTCTACAATGAGCAGTTCTTC. Full variable domain (remainder filled in from reference TRBV14 and TRBJ2-1): EAGVTQFPSHSVIEKGQTVTLRCDPISGHDNLYWYRRVMGKEIKFLLHFVKESKQDESGMPNNRFLAERTGGTYSTLKVQPAELEDSGVYFCASSHDGGVGFYNEQFFGPGTRLTVL.

V is TRBV6-1 and J is TRBJ2-4, with TRBD1 matching 7 bases. J lost 8 bases, V lost 1 base, and 14 bases had no gene match. Per the germline V gene, CDR1 is MNHNS and CDR2 is SASEGT. CDR3 length: 17 amino acids. The CDR3 reads CASSEEVTRQGIHIQYF. In nucleotides, the CDR3 is TGTGCCAGCAGTGAAGAGGTGACGAGACAGGGTATCCACATTCAGTACTTC.

V and J are TRBV7-2 and TRBJ2-7; TRBD2 is a possible D gene (6 bases). Between the trimmed V and J ends, which lost 4 bases and 5 bases, there was a span of 21 bases. Looked up from germline, CDR1 is SGHTA and CDR2 is FQGNSA. The CDR3 is 16 amino acids. CDR3 bases: TGTGCCAGCAGCTCGATCACGACTCTATCGGGGGACGAGCAGTACTTC. Its translation is CASSSITTLSGDEQYF.

The V and J genes are TRBV14 and TRBJ2-2; 7 bases are shared with TRBD2. Germline lookup yields CDR1 SGHDN and CDR2 FVKESK. Unmatched junction bases numbered 3, after V lost 4 bases and J lost 1 base. CDR3 length equals 15 residues. CDR3 sequence: CASSRQRGNTGELFF. CDR3 nucleotides: TGTGCCAGCAGCCGGCAGCGGGGGAACACCGGGGAGCTGTTTTTT.

V gene TRBV4-3 combines with J gene TRBJ1-4; D might be TRBD1 (5 bases). This CDR3 is built from 15 residues. The V gene lost 1 base and the J gene lost 7 bases, with 13 bases spanning the gap. CDR1 is LGHNA, CDR2 YSLEER, per germline. CDR3 DNA: TGCGCCAGCAGCCAAGGTCAGGGTTTTGGTGAAAAACTGTTTTTT. This translates into CASSQGQGFGEKLFF.

The chain carries TRBV9 and TRBJ2-3; possibly TRBD2 for D (5 bases). The germline CDR1 and CDR2 sequences are SGDLS and YYNGEE. The CDR3 contains 19 residues. Trimming took 1 base from V and 0 from J, leaving 21 bases between them. CDR3 coding DNA: TGTGCCAGCAGCGTATCCCCATTATTGGCGGACTTTAGCACAGATACGCAGTATTTT. This gives the protein CASSVSPLLADFSTDTQYF.

The chain is built from TRBV6-2 or TRBV6-3 and TRBJ1-2, with TRBD1 identical over 9 bases. Germline CDR1 is MNHEY and CDR2 is SVGEGT. CDR3 length: 18 residues. V shed 2 bases and J 7 bases; nucleotides not matched to a gene: 17. CDR3 sequence reads: CASSYEWGRDRVLSGYTF. The CDR3 bases are TGTGCCAGCAGTTACGAGTGGGGCCGGGACAGGGTACTGAGTGGCTACACCTTC.

CDR3 amino acids: CASSQEGTPNTGELFF. The CDR3 DNA is TGTGCCAGCAGCCAAGAAGGGACACCGAACACCGGGGAGCTGTTTTTT. V is TRBV4-2 and J is TRBJ2-2, with a tentative D call TRBD1 (6 bases). V lost 0 bases and J lost 0, with 8 bases in between. This CDR3 contains 16 residues. Germline CDR1 is LGHNA and CDR2 is YNFKEQ.

This clone occurred once. The rearrangement links TRBV4-1 to TRBJ1-6, with TRBD1 as a possible D gene (6 bases). The CDR3 is 15 residues long. V lost 4 bases and J lost 7, with 14 bases in between. The germline gives CDR1 MGHRA, CDR2 YSYEKL. CDR3 in DNA: TGCGCCAGCAGCCGTAACAGGGAGTGGAATTCACCCCTCCACTTT. Encoded protein: CASSRNREWNSPLHF.

This clone has ten or more counts. The chain carries TRBV4-2 and TRBJ1-6; D remains ambiguous. This CDR3 has 18 residues. V dropped 0 bases and J dropped 4 bases, with 16 bases sitting between them. Germline values: CDR1 LGHNA, CDR2 YNFKEQ. DNA for the CDR3: TGTGCCAGCAGCCAAGAGTTTGTACAGTACGATTATAATTCACCCCTCCACTTT. Its protein is CASSQEFVQYDYNSPLHF.

The chain couples TRBV7-8 to TRBJ1-2; D might be TRBD1 (5 bases). From germline, CDR1 is SGHVS and CDR2 FQNEAQ. V was pared by 5 bases and J by 3 bases, with 19 bases between. CDR3 length equals 16 residues. The CDR3 region has the DNA TGTGCCAGCAGCCCTGGGGGGGACTTTAGGGACTATGGCTACACCTTC. Its translation is CASSPGGDFRDYGYTF.

The chain carries TRBV6-5 and TRBJ2-3; 10 nucleotides agree with TRBD1. This CDR3 has 15 amino acids. The trim removed 6 bases at V and 2 bases at J, leaving 5 bases unmatched. Germline V gene sequence: CDR1 MNHEY, CDR2 SVGAGI. The CDR3 spells CASSRGQGITDTQYF. The DNA for the CDR3 is TGTGCCAGCAGCCGGGGACAGGGGATCACAGATACGCAGTATTTT.

The J gene is TRBJ1-1, the V gene TRBV30; possible D gene TRBD1, 6 bases. Germline CDR1 GTSNPN, CDR2 SVGIG (reference sequence). V shed 2 bases and J shed 1 base, with 29 bases lying between them. There are 20 residues in the CDR3. The DNA for the CDR3 is TGTGCCTGGAGTTCAGGGTTAACAGGGATCGTGGTGGGCGAGAACACTGAAGCTTTCTTT. Translating gives CAWSSGLTGIVVGENTEAFF. Together with reference TRBV30 and TRBJ1-1, the CDR3 gives the full variable domain: SQTIHQWPATLVQPVGSPLSLECTVEGTSNPNLYWYRQAAGRGLQLLFYSVGIGQISSEVPQNLSASRPQDRQFILSSKKLLLSDSGFYLCAWSSGLTGIVVGENTEAFFGQGTRLTVV.

The chain recombines TRBV30 with TRBJ1-5; D may be TRBD1 (5 bases). The CDR3 is 15 amino acids. Germline V gene data show CDR1 as GTSNPN and CDR2 as SVGIG (reference sequence). Trimming left V 2 bases short and J 7 bases short, with 18 bases between. CDR3 coding DNA: TGTGCCTGGAGTAGGGGCATGTTAACTCGACAGCCCCAGCATTTT. Translating gives CAWSRGMLTRQPQHF.

The chain combines TRBV5-1 with TRBJ2-1; 7 positions agree with TRBD2. The V gene's germline CDR1 is SGHRS and CDR2 YFSETQ. The V segment lost 4 bases and the J segment 9 bases; nucleotides outside the gene matches: 25. This CDR3 region has 19 residues. CDR3 protein: CASSQRQGGGRRTIGEQFF. The CDR3 DNA follows: TGCGCCAGCAGCCAGAGGCAGGGCGGGGGTCGGCGCACAATTGGTGAGCAGTTCTTC. Variable domain in full (rest from reference TRBV5-1 and TRBJ2-1): KAGVTQTPRYLIKTRGQQVTLSCSPISGHRSVSWYQQTPGQGLQFLFEYFSETQRNKGNFPGRFSGRQFSNSRSEMNVSTLELGDSALYLCASSQRQGGGRRTIGEQFFGPGTRLTVL.

This chain links TRBV18 with TRBJ2-7; D might be TRBD2 (5 bases). V lost 2 bases and J 5 bases, leaving 10 bases between the germline ends. The germline V gene encodes CDR1 KGHSH and CDR2 LQKENI. The CDR3 sequence is 13 residues long. The CDR3 nucleotides are TGTGCCAGCTCACCAATGGTCGGGGACGAGCAGTACTTC. This translates into CASSPMVGDEQYF.

The chain links TRBV6-5 to TRBJ2-3; 10 bases match TRBD2. The CDR3 sequence is 15 residues long. Germline assignment: CDR1 MNHEY and CDR2 SVGAGI. The V segment lost 3 bases and the J segment 4 bases; nucleotides outside the gene matches: 4. CDR3 bases: TGTGCCAGCAGTTATCGAGCGGGGGGGGCAGATACGCAGTATTTT. It yields the protein CASSYRAGGADTQYF.

The CDR3 sequence: CASSLRGGNGYTF. The CDR3 coding sequence is TGTGCCAGCAGCCTTCGCGGGGGGAATGGCTACACCTTC. The rearrangement joins TRBV6-2 or TRBV6-3 to TRBJ1-2, with D possibly being TRBD1 (5 bases). The germline V gene encodes CDR1 MNHEY and CDR2 SVGEGT. Trimming shortened V by 6 bases and J by 6 bases, and 14 bases separated the two germline ends. There are 13 residues in the CDR3.

This clone was picked up a small number of times. The genes are TRBV6-6 and TRBJ2-7; 13 bases are shared with TRBD2. The CDR3 length is 17 residues. With V trimmed by 5 bases and J by 0 bases, 7 bases remained unmatched. Germline assignment: CDR1 MNHNY and CDR2 SVGAGI (reference sequence). CDR3 region: CASSRSGLAGSSYEQYF. As DNA, the CDR3 is TGTGCCAGCAGTCGTTCGGGACTAGCGGGGAGCTCCTACGAGCAGTACTTC.

The V gene is TRBV7-2, the J gene TRBJ2-3; 10 bases are a match to TRBD2. The germline V gene has CDR1 SGHTA and CDR2 FQGNSA. The CDR3 contains 16 residues. J was trimmed by 6 bases and V by 7 bases; bases with no gene match: 13. In DNA form, the CDR3 reads TGTGCCAGCATGAGCGGGGGGGGTTTAGTGAGGGATACGCAGTATTTT. This encodes CASMSGGGLVRDTQYF.

The rearrangement links TRBV4-2 to TRBJ1-1, with a weak D call TRBD1 (5 bases). V lost 4 bases to trimming and J lost 5 bases, with 17 bases between them. The germline gives CDR1 LGHNA, CDR2 YNFKEQ. The CDR3 length is 15 residues. CDR3 in amino acids: CASSLDLGGRTEAFF. The CDR3 DNA is TGTGCCAGCAGCCTCGACCTTGGGGGGAGGACTGAAGCTTTCTTT.

The genes are TRBV11-2 and TRBJ2-3, with a tentative D call TRBD1 (5 bases). Germline loops: CDR1 SGHAT, CDR2 FQNNGV. The CDR3 has 15 amino acids. V was trimmed by 3 bases and J by 2 bases, leaving 12 bases between them. The CDR3: CASSFLTGTTDTQYF. For the CDR3, the DNA is TGTGCCAGCAGCTTTCTAACAGGAACCACAGATACGCAGTATTTT.

The rearrangement joins TRBV7-9 to TRBJ1-1; possibly TRBD1 for D (5 bases). V shed 5 bases and J shed 6 bases, with 10 bases lying between them. Germline CDR1 SEHNR, CDR2 FQNEAQ (reference sequence). The CDR3 length is 12 residues. The CDR3 DNA reads as TGTGCCAGCAGCCCCGGGGGACCTGAAGCTTTCTTT. Amino acid sequence: CASSPGGPEAFF.

J is TRBJ1-6 and V is TRBV7-2; D ambiguous. The germline V gene has CDR1 SGHTA and CDR2 FQGNSA. The CDR3 length is 12 residues. The V end was cut by 4 bases, the J end by 5 bases, with 3 bases between. In DNA form, the CDR3 reads TGTGCCAGCAGCTCAGATAATTCACCCCTCCACTTT. This encodes CASSSDNSPLHF.

The chain couples TRBV7-3 to TRBJ2-5, with a possible D match to TRBD1 (5 bases). Per germline, CDR1 SGHTA and CDR2 FQGTGA. This CDR3 region has 14 residues. V lost 2 bases, J lost 5 bases, and 12 bases lay in between. For the CDR3, the DNA is TGTGCCAGCAGCTTAGGGGCGTTCGGGGAGACCCAGTACTTC. This encodes CASSLGAFGETQYF.